The clone carrying this TCR beta chain came up a few times. Its antigen is unknown. CD45RO/CCR7/CD25/CD127/CD95/CD27 staining was used to isolate CD4+ naive, central memory, regulatory and stem cell-like memory cells by sorting. Germline-derived CDR1 and CDR2 are SGDLS and YYNGEE. Trimming pared 2 bases from V and 3 bases from J, leaving 11 bases between. This CDR3 region has 14 residues. These data originate in a study of beta chain features in type 1 diabetes. Expressed TCRB transcripts were sequenced after all isolated RNA was converted to cDNA. The protocol was immunoSEQ multiplex PCR, while the TCRdb copy is restricted to in-frame clones and leaves out a portion. The sample lists 120,000 or so clones; roughly 17% were seen once. General study results and limits: Shortening of TCRB CDR3s, moderate but significant, appeared in all four CD4+ subsets of Type 1 diabetes patients.

The clonotype was recovered from a man younger than 30 with type 1 diabetes. The J gene is TRBJ2-5, the V gene TRBV9, with unresolved D. Sequencing was carried out using central memory CD4+ T cells from blood. CDR3 sequence (DNA): TGTGCCAGCAGCGTGGCAGACTGGAAAGAGACCCAGTACTTC. As protein: CASSVADWKETQYF.